The clone carrying this T cell receptor (beta chain) was observed a handful of times. Its cognate antigen is unknown. Trimming left V 2 bases short and J 2 bases short, with 6 bases between. Germline CDR1 reads SGHNT; CDR2 reads YYREEE (reference sequence). The CDR3 runs 13 residues. These data originate in a study of beta chain features in type 1 diabetes. Broader study findings: Type 1 diabetes patients showed a moderate but significant shortening of TCRB CDR3s in all four CD4+ subsets. Patients with type 1 diabetes carried fewer insertions and had more deletions at their VDJ junctions. cDNA-based reads could over-represent cells with high TCR expression. Compared to healthy donors, patients appeared to have naive, central memory and Treg TCRB repertoires that were more alike.

Reverse transcription of all isolated RNA meant that expressed TCRB transcripts were sequenced. Clones were sequenced by immunoSEQ multiplex PCR, and TCRdb holds only the in-frame ones, with some missing. This sample yields 95,000 to 150,000 clones, of which around 15% are seen a single time; 2.3% belongs to the top ten. Each sorted population was over 95% pure. V and J are TRBV5-4 and TRBJ2-3; unclear D gene. The sequencing sample was made of central memory CD4+ T cells from blood. This TCR was sampled from a man aged 30-40 years with type 1 diabetes. The CDR3: CASSFEATDTQYF. CDR3 in DNA: TGTGCCAGCAGCTTTGAAGCCACAGATACGCAGTATTTT.